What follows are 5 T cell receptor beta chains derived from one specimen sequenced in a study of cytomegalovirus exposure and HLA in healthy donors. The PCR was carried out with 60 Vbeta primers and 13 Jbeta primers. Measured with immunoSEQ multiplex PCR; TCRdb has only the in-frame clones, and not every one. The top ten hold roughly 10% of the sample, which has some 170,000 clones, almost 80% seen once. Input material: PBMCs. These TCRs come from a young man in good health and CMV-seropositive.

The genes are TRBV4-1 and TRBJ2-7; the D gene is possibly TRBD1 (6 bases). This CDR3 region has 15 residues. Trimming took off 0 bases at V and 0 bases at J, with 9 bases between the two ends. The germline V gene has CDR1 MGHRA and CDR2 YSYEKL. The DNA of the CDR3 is TGCGCCAGCAGCCAAGAGGGACACCGCTCCTACGAGCAGTACTTC. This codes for CASSQEGHRSYEQYF.

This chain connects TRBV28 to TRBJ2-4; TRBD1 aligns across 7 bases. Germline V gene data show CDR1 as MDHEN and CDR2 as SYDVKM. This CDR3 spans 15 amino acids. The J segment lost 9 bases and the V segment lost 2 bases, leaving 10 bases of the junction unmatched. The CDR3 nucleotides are TGTGCCAGCAGTTTAAATGACAGGGTTAATACCATTCAGTACTTC. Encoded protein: CASSLNDRVNTIQYF.

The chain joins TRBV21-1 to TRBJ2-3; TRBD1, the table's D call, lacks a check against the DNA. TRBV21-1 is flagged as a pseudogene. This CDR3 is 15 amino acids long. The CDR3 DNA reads TGTGCCAGCAGCAATGAGACAGATCGCACAGATACGCAGTATTTT. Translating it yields CASSNETDRTDTQYF.

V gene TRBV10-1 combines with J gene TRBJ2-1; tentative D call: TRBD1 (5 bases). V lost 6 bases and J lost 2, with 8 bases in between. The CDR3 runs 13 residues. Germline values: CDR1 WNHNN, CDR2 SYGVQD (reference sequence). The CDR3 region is CASSVGPYNEQFF. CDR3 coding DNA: TGCGCCAGCAGCGTGGGGCCCTACAATGAGCAGTTCTTC.

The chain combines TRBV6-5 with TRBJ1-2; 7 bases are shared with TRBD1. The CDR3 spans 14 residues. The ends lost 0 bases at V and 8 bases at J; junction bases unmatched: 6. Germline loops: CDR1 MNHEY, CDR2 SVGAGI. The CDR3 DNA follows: TGTGCCAGCAGTTACTCGCCAGGGGGTAGCGGCTACACCTTC. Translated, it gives CASSYSPGGSGYTF.